This T cell receptor (beta chain) originates from a study of T cell repertoires in cytomegalovirus infection. Study at large: Matching HLA type, along with CMV infection, was indicated by public TCR beta signatures. Findings and limits, study-wide: Cumulative public TCR beta family frequency identified carriers of CMV plus the relevant HLA. The ex vivo response showed dominance by HLA-C-restricted CMV-specific TCR beta clonotypes.

From germline, CDR1 is WSHSY and CDR2 SAAADI. Trimming took 11 bases from V and 0 from J, leaving 11 bases between them. The CDR3 has 13 residues. Of note for this clonotype: Antigen specificity is unknown.

Via MiXCR, TCRdb re-called the reads, giving one row per CDR3 protein. In the table there are about 450,000 distinct CDR3 sequences, about 33% of which are singletons. This sequence originates from a human donor in good health (CMV status not recorded). Some clones in this sample may be carry-over from other donors' samples. The V call is TRBV10-2, the J call TRBJ1-5; tentative D call: TRBD1 (5 bases). Source material: PBMCs. The CDR3 region is CAARDGSNQPQHF. CDR3 bases: TGCGCCGCGAGGGACGGTAGCAATCAGCCCCAGCATTTT.